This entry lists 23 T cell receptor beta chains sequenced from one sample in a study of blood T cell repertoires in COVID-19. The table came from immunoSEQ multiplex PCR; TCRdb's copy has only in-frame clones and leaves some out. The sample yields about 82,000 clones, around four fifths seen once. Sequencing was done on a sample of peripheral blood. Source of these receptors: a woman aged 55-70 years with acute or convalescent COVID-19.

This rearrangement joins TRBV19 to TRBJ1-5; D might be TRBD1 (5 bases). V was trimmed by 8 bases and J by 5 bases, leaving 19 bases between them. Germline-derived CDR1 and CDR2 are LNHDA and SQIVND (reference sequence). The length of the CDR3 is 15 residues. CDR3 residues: CASGVLAGRDQPQHF. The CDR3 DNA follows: TGTGCCAGTGGAGTCCTGGCAGGGAGGGATCAGCCCCAGCATTTT.

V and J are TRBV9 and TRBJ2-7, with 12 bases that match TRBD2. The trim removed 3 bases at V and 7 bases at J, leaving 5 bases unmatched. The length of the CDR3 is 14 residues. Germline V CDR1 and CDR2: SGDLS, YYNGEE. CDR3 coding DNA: TGTGCCAGCAGCGGACTAGCGGGGGTAGGGGAGCAGTACTTC. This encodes CASSGLAGVGEQYF.

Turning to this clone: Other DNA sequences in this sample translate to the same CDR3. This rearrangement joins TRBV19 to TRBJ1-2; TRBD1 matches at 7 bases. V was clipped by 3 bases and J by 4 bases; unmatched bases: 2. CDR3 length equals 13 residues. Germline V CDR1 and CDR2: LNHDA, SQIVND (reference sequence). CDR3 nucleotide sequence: TGTGCCAGTAGTATGGGACAGCTCTATGGCTACACCTTC. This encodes CASSMGQLYGYTF.

This CDR3 is CASSFSGGHNYNEQFF. The DNA of the CDR3 is TGTGCCAGCAGCTTCTCGGGGGGCCACAACTACAATGAGCAGTTCTTC. The V gene is TRBV7-2, the J gene TRBJ2-1; tentatively, D is TRBD2 (7 bases). Trimming left V 3 bases short and J 3 bases short, with 15 bases between. The germline CDR1 and CDR2 sequences are SGHTA and FQGNSA. The CDR3 has 16 amino acids.

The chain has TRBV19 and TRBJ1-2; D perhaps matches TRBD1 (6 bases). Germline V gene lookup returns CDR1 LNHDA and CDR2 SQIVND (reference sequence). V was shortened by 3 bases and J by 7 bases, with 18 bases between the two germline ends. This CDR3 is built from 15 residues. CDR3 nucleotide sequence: TGTGCCAGTAGTATGGGTTGGGGGCAGGGCCGTGGCTACACCTTC. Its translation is CASSMGWGQGRGYTF.

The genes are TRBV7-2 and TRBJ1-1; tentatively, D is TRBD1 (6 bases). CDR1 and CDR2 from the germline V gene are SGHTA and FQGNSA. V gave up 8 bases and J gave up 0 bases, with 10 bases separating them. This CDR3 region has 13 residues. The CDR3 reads CASGEGVNTEAFF. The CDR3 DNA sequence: TGTGCCAGCGGGGAGGGGGTGAACACTGAAGCTTTCTTT.

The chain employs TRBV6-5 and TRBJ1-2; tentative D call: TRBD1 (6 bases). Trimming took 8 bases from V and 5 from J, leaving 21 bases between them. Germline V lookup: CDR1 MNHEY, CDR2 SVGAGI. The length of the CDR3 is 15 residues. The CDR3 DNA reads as TGTGCCAGCGCTGCCGGGACACGGGCGGAGTATGGCTACACCTTC. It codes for CASAAGTRAEYGYTF.

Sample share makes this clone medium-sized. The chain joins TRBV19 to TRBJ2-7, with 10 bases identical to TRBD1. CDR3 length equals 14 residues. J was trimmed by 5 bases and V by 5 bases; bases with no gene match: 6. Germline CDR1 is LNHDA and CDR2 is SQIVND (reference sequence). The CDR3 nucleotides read TGTGCCAGTAGTCCCCGACAGGGGGCTCACGAGCAGTACTTC. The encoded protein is CASSPRQGAHEQYF.

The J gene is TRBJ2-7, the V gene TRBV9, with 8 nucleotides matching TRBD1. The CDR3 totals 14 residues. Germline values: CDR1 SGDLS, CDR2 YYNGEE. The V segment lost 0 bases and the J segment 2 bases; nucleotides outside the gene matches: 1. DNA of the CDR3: TGTGCCAGCAGCGTAGCAGGGGGCCCCTACGAGCAGTACTTC. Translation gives CASSVAGGPYEQYF. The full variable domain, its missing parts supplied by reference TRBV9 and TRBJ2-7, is DSGVTQTPKHLITATGQRVTLRCSPRSGDLSVYWYQQSLDQGLQFLIQYYNGEERAKGNILERFSAQQFPDLHSELNLSSLELGDSALYFCASSVAGGPYEQYFGPGTRLTVT.

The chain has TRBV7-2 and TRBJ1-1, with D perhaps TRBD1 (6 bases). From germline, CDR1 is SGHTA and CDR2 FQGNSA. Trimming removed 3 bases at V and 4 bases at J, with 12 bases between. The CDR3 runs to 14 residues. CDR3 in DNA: TGTGCCAGCAGCTTTGGCGGGGGCCTCACTGAAGCTTTCTTT. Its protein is CASSFGGGLTEAFF.

The CDR3 sequence: CASSKETGGGNTIYF. The CDR3 region has the DNA TGTGCCAGCAGCAAGGAAACAGGGGGTGGAAACACCATATATTTT. This chain uses TRBV21-1 with TRBJ1-3; TRBD1, the D gene given by the table, was not confirmed from the DNA. TRBV21-1 is termed a pseudogene. CDR3 length: 15 amino acids.

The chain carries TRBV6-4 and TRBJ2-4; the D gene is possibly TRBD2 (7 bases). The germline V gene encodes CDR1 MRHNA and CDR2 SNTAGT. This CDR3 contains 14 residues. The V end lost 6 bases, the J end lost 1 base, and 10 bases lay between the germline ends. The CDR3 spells CASSEGGAKNIQYF. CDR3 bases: TGTGCCAGCAGCGAGGGGGGGGCCAAAAACATTCAGTACTTC.

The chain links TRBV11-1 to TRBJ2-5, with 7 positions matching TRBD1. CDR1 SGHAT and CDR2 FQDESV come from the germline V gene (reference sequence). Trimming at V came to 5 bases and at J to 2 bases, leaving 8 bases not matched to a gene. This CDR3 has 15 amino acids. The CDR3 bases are TGTGCCAGCAGCCCCCCGGGCAGGGGGCAAGAGACCCAGTACTTC. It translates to CASSPPGRGQETQYF.

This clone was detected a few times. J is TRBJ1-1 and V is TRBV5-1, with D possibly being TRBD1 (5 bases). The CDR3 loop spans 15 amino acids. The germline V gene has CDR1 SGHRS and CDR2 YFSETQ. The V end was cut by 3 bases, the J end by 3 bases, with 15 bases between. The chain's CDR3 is CASSSRPGGDTEAFF. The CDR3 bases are TGCGCCAGCAGCTCCCGCCCCGGGGGGGACACTGAAGCTTTCTTT. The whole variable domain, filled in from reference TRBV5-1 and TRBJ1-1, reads KAGVTQTPRYLIKTRGQQVTLSCSPISGHRSVSWYQQTPGQGLQFLFEYFSETQRNKGNFPGRFSGRQFSNSRSEMNVSTLELGDSALYLCASSSRPGGDTEAFFGQGTRLTVV.

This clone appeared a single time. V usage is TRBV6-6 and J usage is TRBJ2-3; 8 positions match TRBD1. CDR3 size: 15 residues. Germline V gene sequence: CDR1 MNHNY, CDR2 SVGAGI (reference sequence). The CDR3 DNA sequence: TGTGCGGCCTCGACGACAGGGGTGAGCACAGATACGCAGTATTTT. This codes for CAASTTGVSTDTQYF.

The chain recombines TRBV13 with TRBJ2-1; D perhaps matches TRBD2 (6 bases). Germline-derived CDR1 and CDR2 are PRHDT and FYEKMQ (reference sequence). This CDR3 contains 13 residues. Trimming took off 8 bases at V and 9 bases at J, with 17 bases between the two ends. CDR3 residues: CASASIGGSEQFF. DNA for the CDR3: TGTGCCAGCGCCTCCATCGGGGGATCTGAGCAGTTCTTC. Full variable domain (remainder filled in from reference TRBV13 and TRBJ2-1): AAGVIQSPRHLIKEKRETATLKCYPIPRHDTVYWYQQGPGQDPQFLISFYEKMQSDKGSIPDRFSAQQFSDYHSELNMSSLELGDSALYFCASASIGGSEQFFGPGTRLTVL.

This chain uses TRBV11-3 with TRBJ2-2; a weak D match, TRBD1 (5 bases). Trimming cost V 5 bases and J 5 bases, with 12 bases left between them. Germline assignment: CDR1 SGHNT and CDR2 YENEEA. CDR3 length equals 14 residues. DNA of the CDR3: TGTGCCAGCAGCGGAATAGGGGTGACCGGGGAGCTGTTTTTT. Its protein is CASSGIGVTGELFF.

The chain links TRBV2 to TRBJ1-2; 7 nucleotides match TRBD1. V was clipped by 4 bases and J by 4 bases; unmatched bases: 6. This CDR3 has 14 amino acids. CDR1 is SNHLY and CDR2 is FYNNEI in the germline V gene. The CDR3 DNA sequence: TGTGCCAGCAGTGGTATACAGGGGCCCTATGGCTACACCTTC. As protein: CASSGIQGPYGYTF. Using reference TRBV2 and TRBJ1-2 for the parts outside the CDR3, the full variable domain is EPEVTQTPSHQVTQMGQEVILRCVPISNHLYFYWYRQILGQKVEFLVSFYNNEISEKSEIFDDQFSVERPDGSNFTLKIRSTKLEDSAMYFCASSGIQGPYGYTFGSGTRLTVV.

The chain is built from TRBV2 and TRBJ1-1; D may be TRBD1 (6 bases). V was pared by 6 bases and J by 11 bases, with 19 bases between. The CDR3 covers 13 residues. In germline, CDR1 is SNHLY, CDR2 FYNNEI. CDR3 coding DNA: TGTGCCAGCAGCACAGGGACCTTACTGAGGGCTTTCTTT. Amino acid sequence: CASSTGTLLRAFF.

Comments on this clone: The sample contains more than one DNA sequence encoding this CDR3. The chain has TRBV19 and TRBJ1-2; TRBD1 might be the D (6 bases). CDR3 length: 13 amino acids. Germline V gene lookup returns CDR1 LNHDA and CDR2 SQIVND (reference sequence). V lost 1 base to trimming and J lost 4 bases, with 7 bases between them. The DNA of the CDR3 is TGTGCCAGTAGTATAGTAGGGGGCTATGGCTACACCTTC. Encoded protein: CASSIVGGYGYTF. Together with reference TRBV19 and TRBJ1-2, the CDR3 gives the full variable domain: DGGITQSPKYLFRKEGQNVTLSCEQNLNHDAMYWYRQDPGQGLRLIYYSQIVNDFQKGDIAEGYSVSREKKESFPLTVTSAQKNPTAFYLCASSIVGGYGYTFGSGTRLTVV.

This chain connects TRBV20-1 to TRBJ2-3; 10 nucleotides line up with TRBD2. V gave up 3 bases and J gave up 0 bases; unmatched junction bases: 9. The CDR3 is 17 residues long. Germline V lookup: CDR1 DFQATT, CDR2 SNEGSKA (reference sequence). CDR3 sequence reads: CSASTSGVPSSTDTQYF. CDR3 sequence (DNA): TGCAGTGCTAGTACTAGCGGGGTGCCCTCTAGCACAGATACGCAGTATTTT.

Here the CDR3 DNA reads TGTGCCAGCAGCTTAGTGAGTAGCGGGACCTACGAGCAGTACTTC. As protein: CASSLVSSGTYEQYF. V is TRBV7-2 and J is TRBJ2-7; 8 bases match TRBD2. The CDR3 totals 15 residues. Germline trimming cut 1 base from V and 2 bases from J; bases unmatched to any gene: 4. Germline-derived CDR1 and CDR2 are SGHTA and FQGNSA.

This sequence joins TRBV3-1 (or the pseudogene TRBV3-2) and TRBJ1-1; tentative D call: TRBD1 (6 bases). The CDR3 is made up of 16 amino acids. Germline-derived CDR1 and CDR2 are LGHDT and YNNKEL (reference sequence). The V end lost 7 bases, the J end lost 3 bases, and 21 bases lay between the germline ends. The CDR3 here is CASTLYRHPGDTEAFF. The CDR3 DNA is TGTGCCAGCACCCTTTACCGTCACCCAGGGGACACTGAAGCTTTCTTT.